Following are 25 T cell receptor beta chains from one sample sequenced in a study of regulatory T cells in long-lasting Graves disease. For TCR beta, libraries came from iRepertoire HTBI primers and Arm-PCR of CDR3 regions. TCRdb called the multiplex PCR reads again in MiXCR, with one record for every CDR3 protein. The table has roughly 400,000 distinct CDR3 sequences, over 14% seen once. Time point here: newly diagnosed GD, antithyroid drugs for less than 3 months. After RNA was extracted from PBMCs, the TCR library was made from it. This sample also belongs to another study, concerning T cells in Graves' hyperthyroidism and ophthalmopathy.

The specimen comprised peripheral blood mononuclear cells (PBMCs), sampled at new diagnosis, from a patient treated with antithyroid drugs. The receptors here all came from a woman in her forties with Graves disease.

There are many counts of this clonotype. The chain recombines TRBV13 with TRBJ1-1, with no clear D. Germline values: CDR1 PRHDT, CDR2 FYEKMQ (reference sequence). This CDR3 is built from 13 residues. V lost 5 bases and J lost 1, with 8 bases in between. CDR3 residues: CASSKERNTEAFF. The CDR3 DNA follows: TGTGCCAGCAGCAAAGAGAGGAACACTGAAGCTTTCTTT.

This clonotype was picked up one time. This chain links TRBV5-4 with TRBJ1-5; unclear D gene. Between the trimmed V and J ends, which lost 3 bases and 5 bases, there was a span of 9 bases. The CDR3 covers 13 residues. The germline V gene has CDR1 SGHNT and CDR2 YYREEE (reference sequence). CDR3: CASSSDTDQPQHF. CDR3 nucleotides: TGTGCCAGCAGCTCGGATACTGATCAGCCCCAGCATTTT.

This clonotype was seen at least ten times. This sequence joins TRBV7-2 and TRBJ2-3, with 9 bases fitting TRBD2. CDR3 length equals 14 residues. Trimming removed 6 bases from V and 3 bases from J; junction bases left unmatched: 4. Germline CDR1 and CDR2: SGHTA and FQGNSA. This chain's CDR3 is CASRMLAGTDTQYF. CDR3 DNA: TGTGCCAGCAGAATGCTAGCGGGGACAGATACGCAGTATTTT.

The V gene is TRBV18, the J gene TRBJ2-7; D is unclear. The CDR3 length is 14 residues. Per germline, CDR1 KGHSH and CDR2 LQKENI. The V end lost 3 bases, the J end lost 6 bases, and 15 bases lay between the germline ends. The CDR3 region is CASSPPGPVAEQYF. The CDR3 DNA is TGTGCCAGCTCACCTCCGGGCCCCGTTGCCGAGCAGTACTTC.

As concerns this clonotype: This may be a read error: a much more frequent sequence differs by one nucleotide. The rearrangement uses TRBV28 and TRBJ2-4, with no clear D. Trimming took off 3 bases at V and 9 bases at J, with 9 bases between the two ends. CDR1 and CDR2 (germline): MDHEN, SYDVKM. The CDR3 consists of 12 residues. CDR3 sequence: CASSFPAGIQYF. The CDR3 nucleotides are TGTGCCAGCAGTTTCCCGGCAGGCATTCAGTACTTC.

This clonotype was detected only a few times. The rearrangement links TRBV5-4 to TRBJ2-1, with 10 bases aligning to TRBD2. CDR1 is SGHNT, CDR2 YYREEE, per germline (reference sequence). The CDR3 length is 15 residues. V gave up 6 bases and J gave up 5 bases; unmatched junction bases: 8. CDR3 in DNA: TGTGCCAGCAATCTAGCGGGAGACATCAACAATGAGCAGTTCTTC. Residues: CASNLAGDINNEQFF. Looking up the rest from reference TRBV5-4 and TRBJ2-1 gives the full variable domain: ETGVTQSPTHLIKTRGQQVTLRCSSQSGHNTVSWYQQALGQGPQFIFQYYREEENGRGNFPPRFSGLQFPNYSSELNVNALELDDSALYLCASNLAGDINNEQFFGPGTRLTVL.

This chain links TRBV5-1 with TRBJ2-5; TRBD2 matches at 14 bases. The CDR3 consists of 17 residues. The ends lost 0 bases at V and 2 bases at J; junction bases unmatched: 3. Germline lookup yields CDR1 SGHRS and CDR2 YFSETQ. This CDR3 reads CASSLGLAGGDQETQYF. In DNA, the CDR3 is TGCGCCAGCAGCTTGGGACTAGCGGGAGGGGATCAAGAGACCCAGTACTTC.

This clonotype was seen a few times. This sequence joins TRBV2 and TRBJ2-3; no definite D call. The CDR3 covers 14 residues. The V end was cut by 1 base, the J end by 0 bases, with 5 bases between. Germline V CDR1 and CDR2: SNHLY, FYNNEI. The CDR3 DNA reads TGTGCCAGCAGTGAAGTGACTAGCACAGATACGCAGTATTTT. Its protein product is CASSEVTSTDTQYF.

The rearrangement uses TRBV30 and TRBJ2-3; tentative D call: TRBD2 (6 bases). Trimming removed 3 bases from V and 9 bases from J, with 13 bases in between. This CDR3 has 12 amino acids. The germline V gene encodes CDR1 GTSNPN and CDR2 SVGIG (reference sequence). CDR3 sequence (DNA): TGTGCCTGGAGCCGACTAGGGCCGACGCAGTATTTT. Protein sequence: CAWSRLGPTQYF.

This clonotype was observed at least ten times. The chain employs TRBV28 and TRBJ2-1, with unresolved D. V shed 3 bases and J shed 9 bases, with 15 bases lying between them. The CDR3 runs 14 residues. From germline, CDR1 is MDHEN and CDR2 SYDVKM. The DNA for the CDR3 is TGTGCCAGCAGTTTTAGTCAGGCATCGGGTGAGCAGTTCTTC. As protein: CASSFSQASGEQFF.

This clonotype has at least ten counts. V and J are TRBV10-3 and TRBJ2-2; D possibly matches TRBD1 or TRBD2 (6 bases each). The ends were cut back, 3 bases at V and 4 bases at J, with 15 bases in the middle. This CDR3 is built from 16 residues. In germline, CDR1 is ENHRY, CDR2 SYGVKD. The CDR3 DNA follows: TGTGCCATCAGTGATATACAGGGAGGTGGCACCGGGGAGCTGTTTTTT. This gives the protein CAISDIQGGGTGELFF.

There are a few counts of this clonotype. One end of the junction does not line up with germline, which may come from a read error. The chain joins TRBV10-2 to TRBJ1-5; unclear D gene. Germline-derived CDR1 and CDR2 are WSHSY and SAAADI. CDR3 length: 13 residues. The CDR3 coding sequence is TGTGCCAGCAGTGGGGTCGGCAATCAGCCCCAGCATTTT. It is translated as CASSGVGNQPQHF.

This rearrangement joins TRBV5-5 to TRBJ2-5; D perhaps matches TRBD1 (6 bases). Looked up from germline, CDR1 is SGHKS and CDR2 is YYEKEE (reference sequence). This CDR3 comprises 14 residues. V dropped 4 bases and J dropped 4 bases, with 14 bases sitting between them. CDR3 nucleotides: TGTGCCAGCAGCAAGACGCAGGGGAGAGAGACCCAGTACTTC. This gives the protein CASSKTQGRETQYF.

The chain recombines TRBV6-2 or TRBV6-3 with TRBJ2-4, with D possibly being TRBD2 (7 bases). The length of the CDR3 is 15 residues. From germline, CDR1 is MNHEY and CDR2 SVGEGT. V shed 0 bases and J shed 6 bases, with 12 bases lying between them. The CDR3 protein is CASSYSGGGGNIQYF. The CDR3 bases are TGTGCCAGCAGTTACTCGGGGGGAGGGGGAAACATTCAGTACTTC.

This clonotype occurred many times. CDR3 sequence: CASSLGRSMNTDTQYF. The CDR3 DNA follows: TGTGCCAGCAGCCTGGGGAGGAGTATGAACACAGATACGCAGTATTTT. V is TRBV3-1 and J is TRBJ2-3; D might be TRBD2 (6 bases). CDR3 length: 16 amino acids. Germline CDR1 reads LGHDT; CDR2 reads YNNKEL (reference sequence). V was shortened by 4 bases and J by 2 bases, with 16 bases between the two germline ends.

This clonotype appeared many times. The chain combines TRBV6-1 with TRBJ2-7; tentatively, D is TRBD2 (5 bases). V dropped 6 bases and J dropped 4 bases, with 10 bases sitting between them. The CDR3 has 12 residues. Germline loops: CDR1 MNHNS, CDR2 SASEGT. DNA for the CDR3: TGTGCCAGCAGATCGGGAAGGTACGAGCAGTACTTC. Protein: CASRSGRYEQYF.

This chain joins TRBV18 and TRBJ2-7; the match to TRBD1 covers 8 bases. The CDR3 is 16 residues long. J gave up 2 bases and V 2 bases, and 8 bases lay outside the gene matches. Germline CDR1 is KGHSH and CDR2 is LQKENI. CDR3 nucleotides: TGTGCCAGCTCACCAAATTTGGGCAGGGGGCCCTACGAGCAGTACTTC. Amino acids: CASSPNLGRGPYEQYF.

This clonotype was counted ten times or more. The chain uses TRBV3-1 and TRBJ2-1, with D perhaps matching TRBD2 (6 bases). V dropped 1 base and J dropped 9 bases, with 16 bases sitting between them. The CDR3 length is 15 residues. Germline V CDR1 and CDR2: LGHDT, YNNKEL (reference sequence). The CDR3 spells CASSQGGTALGEQFF. For the CDR3, the DNA is TGTGCCAGCAGCCAAGGCGGGACGGCCCTTGGTGAGCAGTTCTTC.

V is TRBV3-1 and J is TRBJ2-7; D gene unclear. Trimming removed 3 bases at V and 7 bases at J, with 10 bases between. The CDR3 consists of 12 residues. CDR1 and CDR2 (germline): LGHDT, YNNKEL (reference sequence). Written as DNA, the CDR3 is TGTGCCAGCAGCCAGGGCGGTATTGAGCAGTACTTC. Protein product: CASSQGGIEQYF.

This clonotype has at least ten counts. V is TRBV3-1 and J is TRBJ2-2, with D perhaps matching TRBD2 (6 bases). V was cut by 5 bases and J by 3 bases, with 10 bases left in between. Germline V gene sequence: CDR1 LGHDT, CDR2 YNNKEL (reference sequence). The CDR3 runs to 14 residues. The CDR3 DNA reads TGTGCCAGCAGCTCGGGACTCCACACCGGGGAGCTGTTTTTT. Residues: CASSSGLHTGELFF.

This clonotype has a count of ten or more. The chain employs TRBV3-1 and TRBJ1-2; D not resolved. This CDR3 spans 12 amino acids. Between the trimmed V and J ends, which lost 4 bases and 2 bases, there was a span of 5 bases. The germline gives CDR1 LGHDT, CDR2 YNNKEL (reference sequence). The DNA of the CDR3 is TGTGCCAGCAGCCGTAGAAACTATGGCTACACCTTC. Translation gives CASSRRNYGYTF.

This clonotype was counted at least ten times. The CDR3 here is CASRGTAQETQYF. The CDR3 nucleotides are TGTGCCAGCAGGGGGACGGCTCAAGAGACCCAGTACTTC. The V call is TRBV6-1, the J call TRBJ2-5; D is possibly TRBD1 or TRBD2 (5 bases each). Germline CDR1 and CDR2: MNHNS and SASEGT. V gave up 6 bases and J gave up 2 bases, with 10 bases separating them. CDR3 length: 13 residues.

As to this clonotype: One base separates it from a far larger clone, so it is likely a read error. The chain's CDR3 is CASSYPVGGTDTQYF. As DNA, the CDR3 is TGTGCCAGCAGTTACCCCGTCGGGGGCACAGATACGCAGTATTTT. V gene TRBV6-9 combines with J gene TRBJ2-3, with TRBD2 as a possible D gene (5 bases). CDR3 length equals 15 residues. The V gene lost 3 bases and the J gene lost 1 base, with 11 bases spanning the gap. CDR1 is MNHGY, CDR2 SVAAGI, per germline.

This clonotype came up many times. CDR3 in DNA: TGTGCCACGATGGACAGGGTAGGAGGTGAAGCTTTCTTT. Translated, it gives CATMDRVGGEAFF. This rearrangement joins TRBV10-3 to TRBJ1-1; 8 bases line up with TRBD1. CDR1 is ENHRY and CDR2 is SYGVKD in the germline V gene. Germline trimming cut 10 bases from V and 7 bases from J; bases unmatched to any gene: 11. The CDR3 has 13 residues.

Ten or more counts support this clonotype. The chain uses TRBV24-1 and TRBJ2-1, with 7 bases matching TRBD2. V shed 1 base and J 5 bases; nucleotides not matched to a gene: 4. CDR3 size: 15 residues. Germline CDR1 KGHDR, CDR2 SFDVKD. The CDR3 DNA sequence: TGTGCCACCAGTGATTTAGGGCTAGCGGACAATGAGCAGTTCTTC. This sequence encodes CATSDLGLADNEQFF.